This T cell receptor (beta chain) was captured by sequencing in a study of technical replicates of blood from a handful of donors. Produced via immunoSEQ multiplex PCR; TCRdb's table is partial and in-frame only. The table includes approximately 81,000 clones, roughly four fifths detected once. Between the trimmed V and J ends, which lost 0 bases and 0 bases, there was a span of 11 bases. The germline CDR1 and CDR2 sequences are SEHNR and FQNEAQ (reference sequence). This CDR3 is built from 16 residues. The specimen sequenced was PBMCs. The source is a human donor in good health. Some clones in this sample may be carry-over from other donors' samples. V usage is TRBV7-9 and J usage is TRBJ1-2; the D gene is possibly TRBD1 (5 bases). DNA for the CDR3: TGTGCCAGCAGCTTAGCGGTAGGACAACCTAACTATGGCTACACCTTC. Translating it yields CASSLAVGQPNYGYTF. Based on the CDR3 plus reference TRBV7-9 and TRBJ1-2, the full variable domain is DTGVSQNPRHKITKRGQNVTFRCDPISEHNRLYWYRQTLGQGPEFLTYFQNEAQLEKSRLLSDRFSAERPKGSFSTLEIQRTEQGDSAMYLCASSLAVGQPNYGYTFGSGTRLTVV.